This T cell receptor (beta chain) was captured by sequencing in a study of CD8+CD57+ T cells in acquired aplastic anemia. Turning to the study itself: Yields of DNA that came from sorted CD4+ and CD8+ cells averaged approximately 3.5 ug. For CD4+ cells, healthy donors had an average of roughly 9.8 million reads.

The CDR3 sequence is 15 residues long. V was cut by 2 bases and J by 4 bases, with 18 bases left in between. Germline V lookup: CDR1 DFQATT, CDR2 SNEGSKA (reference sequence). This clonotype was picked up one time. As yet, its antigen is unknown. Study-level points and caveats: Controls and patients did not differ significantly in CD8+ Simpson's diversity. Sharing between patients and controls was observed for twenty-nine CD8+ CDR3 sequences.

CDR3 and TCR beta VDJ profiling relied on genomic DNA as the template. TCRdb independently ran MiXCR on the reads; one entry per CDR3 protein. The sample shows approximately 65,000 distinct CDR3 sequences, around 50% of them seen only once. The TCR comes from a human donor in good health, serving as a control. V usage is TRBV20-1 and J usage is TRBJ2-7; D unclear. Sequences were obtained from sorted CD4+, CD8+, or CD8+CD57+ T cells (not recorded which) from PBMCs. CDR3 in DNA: TGCAGTGCTAGACCCCGGAAGGGCGGCAATTACGAGCAGTACTTC. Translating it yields CSARPRKGGNYEQYF.